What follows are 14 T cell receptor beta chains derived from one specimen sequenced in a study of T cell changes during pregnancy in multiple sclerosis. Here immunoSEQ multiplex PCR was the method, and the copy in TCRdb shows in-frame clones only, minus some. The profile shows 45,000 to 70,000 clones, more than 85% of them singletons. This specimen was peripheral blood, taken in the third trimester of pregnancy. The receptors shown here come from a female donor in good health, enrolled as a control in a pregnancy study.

This CDR3 is CASSKGTAVTYEQYF. The CDR3 nucleotides read TGTGCCAGCAGTAAGGGGACAGCCGTTACCTACGAGCAGTACTTC. The chain recombines TRBV28 with TRBJ2-7; 7 nucleotides line up with TRBD1. The length of the CDR3 is 15 residues. From germline, CDR1 is MDHEN and CDR2 SYDVKM. Germline trimming cut 5 bases from V and 2 bases from J; bases unmatched to any gene: 9.

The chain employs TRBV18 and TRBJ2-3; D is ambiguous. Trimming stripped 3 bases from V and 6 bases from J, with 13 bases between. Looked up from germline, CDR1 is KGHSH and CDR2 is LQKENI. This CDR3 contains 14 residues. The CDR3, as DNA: TGTGCCAGCTCACCGCTTTTCACCGGGGATACGCAGTATTTT. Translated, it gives CASSPLFTGDTQYF.

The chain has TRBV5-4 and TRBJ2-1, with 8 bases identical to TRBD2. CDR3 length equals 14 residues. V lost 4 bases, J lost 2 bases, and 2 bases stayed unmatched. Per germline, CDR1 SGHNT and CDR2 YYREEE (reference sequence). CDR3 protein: CASSLSGAYNEQFF. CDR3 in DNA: TGTGCCAGCAGCCTTAGCGGGGCCTACAATGAGCAGTTCTTC.

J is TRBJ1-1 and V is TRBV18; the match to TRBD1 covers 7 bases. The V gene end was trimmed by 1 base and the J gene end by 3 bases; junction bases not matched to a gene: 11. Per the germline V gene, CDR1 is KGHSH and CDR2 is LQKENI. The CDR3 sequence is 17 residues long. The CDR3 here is CASSPRSTGTADTEAFF. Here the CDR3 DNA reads TGTGCCAGCTCACCACGGTCAACCGGGACAGCTGACACTGAAGCTTTCTTT.

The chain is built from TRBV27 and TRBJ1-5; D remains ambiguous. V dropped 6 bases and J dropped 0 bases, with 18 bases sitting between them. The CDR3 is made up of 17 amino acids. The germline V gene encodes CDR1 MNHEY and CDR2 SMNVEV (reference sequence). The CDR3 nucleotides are TGTGCCAGCAGCCGACGCCGGGGTGATTATAGCAATCAGCCCCAGCATTTT. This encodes CASSRRRGDYSNQPQHF.

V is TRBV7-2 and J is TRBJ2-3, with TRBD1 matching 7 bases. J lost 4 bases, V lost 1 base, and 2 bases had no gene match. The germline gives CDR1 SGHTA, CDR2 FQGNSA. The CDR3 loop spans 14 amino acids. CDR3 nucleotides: TGTGCCAGCAGCTTAGACAGGGGTGCAGATACGCAGTATTTT. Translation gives CASSLDRGADTQYF. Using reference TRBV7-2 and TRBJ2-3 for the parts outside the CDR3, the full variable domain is GAGVSQSPSNKVTEKGKDVELRCDPISGHTALYWYRQSLGQGLEFLIYFQGNSAPDKSGLPSDRFSAERTGGSVSTLTIQRTQQEDSAVYLCASSLDRGADTQYFGPGTRLTVL.

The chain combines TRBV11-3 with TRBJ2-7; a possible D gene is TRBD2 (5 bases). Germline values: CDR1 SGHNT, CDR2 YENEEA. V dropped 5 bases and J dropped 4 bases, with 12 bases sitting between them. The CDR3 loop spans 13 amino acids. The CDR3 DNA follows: TGTGCCAGCAGCCGCGGACTTCTTTACGAGCAGTACTTC. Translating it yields CASSRGLLYEQYF.

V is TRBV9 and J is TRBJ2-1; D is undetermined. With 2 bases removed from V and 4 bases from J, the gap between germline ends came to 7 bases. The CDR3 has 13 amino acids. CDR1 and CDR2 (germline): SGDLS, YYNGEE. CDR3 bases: TGTGCCAGCAGCGTCGGTAGTTACAATGAGCAGTTCTTC. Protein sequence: CASSVGSYNEQFF.

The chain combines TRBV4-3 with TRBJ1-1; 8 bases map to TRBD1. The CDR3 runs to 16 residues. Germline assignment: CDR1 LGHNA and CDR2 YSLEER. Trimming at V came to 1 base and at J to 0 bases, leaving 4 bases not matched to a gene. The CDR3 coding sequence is TGCGCCAGCAGCCAAGGGGTGACAGGGGTGAACACTGAAGCTTTCTTT. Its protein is CASSQGVTGVNTEAFF.

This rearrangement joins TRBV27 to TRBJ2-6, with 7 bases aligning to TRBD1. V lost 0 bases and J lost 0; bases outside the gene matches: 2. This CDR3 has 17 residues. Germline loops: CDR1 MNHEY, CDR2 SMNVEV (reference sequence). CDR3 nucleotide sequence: TGTGCCAGCAGTTTATCGACAGGGCCCTCTGGGGCCAACGTCCTGACTTTC. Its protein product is CASSLSTGPSGANVLTF.

Here the CDR3 reads CASSLGPSSYNEQFF. For the CDR3, the DNA is TGTGCCAGCAGTTTGGGCCCGAGCTCCTACAATGAGCAGTTCTTC. The chain couples TRBV28 to TRBJ2-1; D unresolved. The germline V gene encodes CDR1 MDHEN and CDR2 SYDVKM. V shed 3 bases and J shed 0 bases, with 9 bases lying between them. The CDR3 has 15 residues.

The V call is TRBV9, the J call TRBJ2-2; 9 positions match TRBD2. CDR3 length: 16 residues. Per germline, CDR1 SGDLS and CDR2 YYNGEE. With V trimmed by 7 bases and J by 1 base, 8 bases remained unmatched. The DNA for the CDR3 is TGTGCCAGCCGGGCTTTTAGCGGGGGGAACACCGGGGAGCTGTTTTTT. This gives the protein CASRAFSGGNTGELFF. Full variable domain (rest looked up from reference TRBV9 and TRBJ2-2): DSGVTQTPKHLITATGQRVTLRCSPRSGDLSVYWYQQSLDQGLQFLIQYYNGEERAKGNILERFSAQQFPDLHSELNLSSLELGDSALYFCASRAFSGGNTGELFFGEGSRLTVL.

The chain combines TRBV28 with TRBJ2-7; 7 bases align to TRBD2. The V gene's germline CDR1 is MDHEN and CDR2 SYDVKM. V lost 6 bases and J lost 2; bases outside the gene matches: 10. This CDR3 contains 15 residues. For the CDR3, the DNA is TGTGCCAGCAGGGTTAGCGGGTCTGTCACCTACGAGCAGTACTTC. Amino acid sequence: CASRVSGSVTYEQYF.

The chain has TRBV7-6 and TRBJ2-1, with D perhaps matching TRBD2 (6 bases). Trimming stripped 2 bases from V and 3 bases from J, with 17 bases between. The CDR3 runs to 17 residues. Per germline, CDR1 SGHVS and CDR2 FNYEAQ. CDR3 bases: TGTGCCAGCAGCTTATACACTAGCCGTGGCTTCTACAATGAGCAGTTCTTC. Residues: CASSLYTSRGFYNEQFF.